These T cell receptor beta chains were read from a single sample in a study of blood T cell repertoires in COVID-19. Libraries were prepared by immunoSEQ multiplex PCR; TCRdb keeps only in-frame clonotypes and omits some of them. The table includes about 150,000 clones, approximately 84% detected once. Sequencing was done on a sample of peripheral blood. The receptors shown here come from a man in his 70s with acute or convalescent COVID-19. CDR3s include the opening cysteine and the closing phenylalanine or tryptophan. Fields, in order: V gene, J gene, CDR3 protein.

>TRBV30|TRBJ2-3
CAWSVSPQSGFTDTQYF
>TRBV28|TRBJ2-1
CASSLAGRPQFF
>TRBV19|TRBJ2-2
CASSTGTGGIGELFF
>TRBV18|TRBJ1-2
CASSPRTGDGYTF
>TRBV3-1/TRBV3-2|TRBJ2-7
CASSQAPQVAGGREQYF
>TRBV7-2|TRBJ1-4
CASSLAGLPPGKLFF
>TRBV5-1|TRBJ2-1
CASSLGRDEQFF
>TRBV27|TRBJ2-7
CASRPADRPYEQYF
>TRBV6-2/TRBV6-3|TRBJ2-3
CASSYRGARADTQYF
>TRBV6-5|TRBJ1-2
CASRSGQRAWGYTF
>TRBV28|TRBJ1-4
CASSIPGTGGGGKGEKLFF
>TRBV7-9|TRBJ2-6
CASSLAGTPGANVLTF
>TRBV24-1|TRBJ1-5
CATSQLEGQPQHF
>TRBV5-4|TRBJ2-5
CASSQRQGAGETQYF
>TRBV6-5|TRBJ1-5
CASSSFGTGGQPQHF
>TRBV5-1|TRBJ1-3
CASSLAGQGTGNTIYF
>TRBV6-5|TRBJ2-7
CASSYRPGLAIYEQYF
>TRBV7-8|TRBJ1-6
CASSLGSLPDSPLHF
>TRBV15|TRBJ2-7
CATSRNRDRGRSRYEQYF
>TRBV7-9|TRBJ1-1
CASSFGQERATEAFF
>TRBV7-3|TRBJ2-3
CASSLAGGIDTQYF
>TRBV15|TRBJ1-3
CATSPRTGNSGNTIYF
>TRBV2|TRBJ2-2
CASRLRDSVAGELFF
>TRBV7-8|TRBJ2-2
CASAWGLLNTGELFF
>TRBV3-1/TRBV3-2|TRBJ1-2
CASSQEDREGGYTF
>TRBV5-1|TRBJ1-1
CASSFGEEATEAFF
>TRBV5-1|TRBJ2-7
CASSLVLGRGSEQYF
>TRBV27|TRBJ1-6
CASSPHGAGSPLHF
>TRBV6-2/TRBV6-3|TRBJ1-2
CASSYGQGDSRGYTF
>TRBV9|TRBJ1-2
CASSAQRETGVYGYTF
>TRBV5-1|TRBJ2-7
CASSLSPTGGPNEQYF
>TRBV3-1/TRBV3-2|TRBJ1-3
CASSHFEAGNTIYF
>TRBV19|TRBJ1-1
CASSLRAGGITEAFF
>TRBV4-1|TRBJ1-6
CASSQGDRGGNSPLHF
>TRBV3-1/TRBV3-2|TRBJ2-1
CASSQGTAGGFEQFF
>TRBV12-3/TRBV12-4|TRBJ1-2
CASSLGQGFGYTF
>TRBV5-1|TRBJ2-2
CASSLEGQGNTGELFF
>TRBV3-1/TRBV3-2|TRBJ2-5
CASSPVVSGGARETQYF
>TRBV5-1|TRBJ2-3
CASSTGQGAQVTQYF
>TRBV5-1|TRBJ1-2
CASSFRGDGYGYTF
>TRBV5-4|TRBJ1-1
CASSLGQGRVNTEAFF
>TRBV7-8|TRBJ2-1
CASSLPRGGTYNEQFF
>TRBV20-1|TRBJ2-2
CSASRSATGELFF
>TRBV7-7|TRBJ2-5
CASSPDRVQETQYF
>TRBV2|TRBJ2-7
CASSGTASSYEQYF
>TRBV5-1|TRBJ1-3
CASSLGPIEAGNTIYF
>TRBV10-1|TRBJ1-1
CASSRGCLLDTEAFF
>TRBV5-4|TRBJ2-1
CASSSGTGTYNEQFF
>TRBV10-3|TRBJ1-1
CAISVGGTDTEAFF
>TRBV5-6|TRBJ2-1
CASSLPGAGGPIEQFF
>TRBV28|TRBJ2-1
CASSLTGTGTYNEQFF
>TRBV6-2/TRBV6-3|TRBJ2-7
CASSYLTPGALFYEQYF
>TRBV7-9|TRBJ2-7
CATGGGRSYEQYF
>TRBV18|TRBJ2-4
CASSPRESDLAKNIQYF